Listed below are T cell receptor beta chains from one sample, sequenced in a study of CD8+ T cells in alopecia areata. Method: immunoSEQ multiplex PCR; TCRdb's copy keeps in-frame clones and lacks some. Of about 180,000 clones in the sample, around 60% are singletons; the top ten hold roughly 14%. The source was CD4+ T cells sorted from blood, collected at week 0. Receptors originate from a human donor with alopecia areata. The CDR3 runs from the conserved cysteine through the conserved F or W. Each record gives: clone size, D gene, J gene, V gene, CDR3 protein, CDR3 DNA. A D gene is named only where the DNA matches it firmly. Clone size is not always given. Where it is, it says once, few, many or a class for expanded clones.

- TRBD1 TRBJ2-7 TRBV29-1 CSVVGAVDRGNEQYF TGCAGCGTTGTCGGGGCCGTGGACAGGGGAAACGAGCAGTACTTC
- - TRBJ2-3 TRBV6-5 CASSVPGGSTDTQYF TGTGCCAGCAGTGTCCCCGGGGGTAGCACAGATACGCAGTATTTT
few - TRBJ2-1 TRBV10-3 CASSLGGAGLSEQFF TGTGCCAGCAGCTTAGGGGGAGCGGGGCTAAGTGAGCAGTTCTTC
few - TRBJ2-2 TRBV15 CATSRGGPENTGELFF TGTGCCACCAGCAGAGGAGGTCCCGAAAACACCGGGGAGCTGTTTTTT
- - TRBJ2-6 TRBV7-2 CASSLSVNSGANVLTF TGTGCCAGCAGCTTATCGGTCAACTCTGGGGCCAACGTCCTGACTTTC
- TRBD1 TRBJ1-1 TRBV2 CASSFDRDRQSAFF TGTGCCAGCAGTTTCGACAGGGACCGGCAGTCGGCTTTCTTT
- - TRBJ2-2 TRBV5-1 CASSLPGELFF TGCGCCAGCAGCTTGCCCGGGGAGCTGTTTTTT
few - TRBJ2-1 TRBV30 CAWSILAFLSPGEQFF TGTGCCTGGAGTATCCTAGCGTTTCTTTCTCCGGGTGAGCAGTTCTTC
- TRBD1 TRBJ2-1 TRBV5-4 CASSLQGGHNEQFF TGTGCCAGCAGCTTACAGGGGGGACACAATGAGCAGTTCTTC
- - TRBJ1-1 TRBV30 CAMTRSNTEAFF TGTGCCATGACGCGTTCGAACACTGAAGCTTTCTTT
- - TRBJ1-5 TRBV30 CAWSGATNQPQHF TGTGCCTGGAGCGGGGCCACCAATCAGCCCCAGCATTTT
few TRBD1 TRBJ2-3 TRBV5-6 CASSSWTGGYTDTQYF TGTGCCAGCAGCTCCTGGACAGGGGGCTACACAGATACGCAGTATTTT
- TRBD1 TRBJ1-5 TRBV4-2 CASSQDLKSGTGKGNQPQHF TGTGCCAGCAGCCAAGATCTGAAGAGCGGGACAGGGAAAGGCAATCAGCCCCAGCATTTT
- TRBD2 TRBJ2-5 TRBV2 CASSDVAGVGTQYF TGTGCCAGCAGTGACGTGGCGGGGGTTGGGACCCAGTACTTC
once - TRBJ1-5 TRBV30 CAWSPPGGNQPQHF TGTGCCTGGAGTCCCCCGGGGGGCAATCAGCCCCAGCATTTT
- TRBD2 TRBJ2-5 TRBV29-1 CSVGTSGGARGQETQYF TGCAGCGTTGGGACTAGCGGGGGGGCCCGGGGCCAAGAGACCCAGTACTTC
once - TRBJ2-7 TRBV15 CATSRDPQLVYEQYF TGTGCCACCAGCAGAGATCCGCAGCTTGTCTACGAGCAGTACTTC
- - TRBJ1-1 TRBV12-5 CASGLSGNTEAFF TGTGCTAGTGGTTTGTCGGGTAACACTGAAGCTTTCTTT
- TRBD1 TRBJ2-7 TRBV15 CATSRDVGQGAIYEQYF TGTGCCACCAGCAGAGATGTTGGACAGGGGGCCATCTACGAGCAGTACTTC
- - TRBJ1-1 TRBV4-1 CASSQVATPQNTEAFF TGCGCCAGCAGCCAAGTGGCCACTCCCCAGAACACTGAAGCTTTCTTT
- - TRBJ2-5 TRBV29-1 CSVDSQETQYF TGCAGCGTTGACAGTCAAGAGACCCAGTACTTC
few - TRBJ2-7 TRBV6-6 CASSHDSYEQYF TGTGCCAGCAGCCACGACAGCTACGAGCAGTACTTC
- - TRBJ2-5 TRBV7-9 CASSLAGGGETQYF TGTGCCAGCAGCTTAGCGGGAGGTGGAGAGACCCAGTACTTC
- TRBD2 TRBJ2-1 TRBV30 CAWTPGTSVSEQFF TGTGCCTGGACCCCGGGGACTAGCGTGAGTGAGCAGTTCTTC
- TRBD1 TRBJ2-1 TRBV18 CASSHGQGPNEQFF TGTGCCAGCTCACACGGACAGGGCCCCAATGAGCAGTTCTTC
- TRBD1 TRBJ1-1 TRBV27 CASSPTGTGPPNTEAFF TGTGCCAGCAGTCCCACCGGGACAGGGCCTCCGAACACTGAAGCTTTCTTT
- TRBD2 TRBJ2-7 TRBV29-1 CSVLAGLARDEQYF TGCAGCGTCCTGGCGGGACTAGCGAGGGACGAGCAGTACTTC
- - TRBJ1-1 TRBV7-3 CASSLRLDTEAFF TGTGCCAGCAGCTTAAGGCTGGACACTGAAGCTTTCTTT
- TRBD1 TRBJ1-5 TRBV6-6 CASSLGQGSNQPQHF TGTGCCAGCAGCCTAGGACAGGGAAGCAATCAGCCCCAGCATTTT
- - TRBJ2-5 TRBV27 CASTSDLPRQETQYF TGTGCCAGCACGTCGGACCTGCCACGACAAGAGACCCAGTACTTC
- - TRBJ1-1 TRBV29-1 CSVDQEAFF TGCAGCGTTGACCAAGAAGCTTTCTTT
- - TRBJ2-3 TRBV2 CASKWRVRTADTQYF TGTGCCAGCAAGTGGAGGGTTCGGACAGCAGATACGCAGTATTTT
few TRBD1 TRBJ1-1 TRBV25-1 CASSVGQGERGGVAEAFF TGTGCCAGCAGTGTGGGACAGGGAGAACGTGGTGGGGTAGCTGAAGCTTTCTTT
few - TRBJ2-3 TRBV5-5 CASSLNGGPLNTDTQYF TGTGCCAGCAGCTTGAACGGGGGACCTTTAAACACAGATACGCAGTATTTT
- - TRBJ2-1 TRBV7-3 CASSLRDPGTYNEQFF TGTGCCAGCAGCTTAAGGGATCCAGGGACCTACAATGAGCAGTTCTTC
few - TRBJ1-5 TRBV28 CASSPGGVDQHF TGTGCCAGCAGTCCCGGGGGGGTTGACCAGCATTTT
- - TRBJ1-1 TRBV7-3 CASSLTNPRGGTEAFF TGTGCCAGCAGCTTAACTAACCCGAGGGGGGGCACTGAAGCTTTCTTT
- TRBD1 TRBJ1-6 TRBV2 CASSGGTGLNSSPLHF TGTGCCAGCAGTGGGGGGACAGGTCTTAACTCTTCACCCCTCCACTTT
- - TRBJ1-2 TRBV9 CASSVFNGGGENGYTF TGTGCCAGCAGCGTATTTAACGGAGGAGGCGAGAATGGCTACACCTTC
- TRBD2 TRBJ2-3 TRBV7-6 CASRARGGPTDTQYF TGTGCCAGCAGAGCACGGGGGGGTCCCACAGATACGCAGTATTTT
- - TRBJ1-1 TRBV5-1 CASSLASDTGAFF TGCGCCAGCAGCTTGGCCTCAGACACCGGAGCTTTCTTT
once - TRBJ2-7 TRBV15 CATSNGYPYEQYF TGTGCCACCAGCAACGGATATCCCTACGAGCAGTACTTC
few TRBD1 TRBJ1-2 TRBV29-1 CSVGDRGSSYTF TGCAGCGTTGGGGACAGGGGGAGCAGCTACACCTTC
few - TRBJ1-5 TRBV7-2 CASSFTSDQPQHF TGTGCCAGCAGCTTTACGTCAGATCAGCCCCAGCATTTT
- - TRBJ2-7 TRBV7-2 CASSLFGGSGYEQYF TGTGCCAGCAGCTTATTCGGAGGGAGTGGCTACGAGCAGTACTTC
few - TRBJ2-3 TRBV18 CASSPARTDTQYF TGTGCCAGCTCACCGGCCCGCACAGATACGCAGTATTTT
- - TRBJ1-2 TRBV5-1 CASSLSADGYGYTF TGCGCCAGCAGCCTCTCGGCAGACGGCTATGGCTACACCTTC
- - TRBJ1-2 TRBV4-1 CASSQEPPGQLGGYGYTF TGCGCCAGCAGCCAAGAACCCCCTGGGCAGCTCGGCGGCTATGGCTACACCTTC